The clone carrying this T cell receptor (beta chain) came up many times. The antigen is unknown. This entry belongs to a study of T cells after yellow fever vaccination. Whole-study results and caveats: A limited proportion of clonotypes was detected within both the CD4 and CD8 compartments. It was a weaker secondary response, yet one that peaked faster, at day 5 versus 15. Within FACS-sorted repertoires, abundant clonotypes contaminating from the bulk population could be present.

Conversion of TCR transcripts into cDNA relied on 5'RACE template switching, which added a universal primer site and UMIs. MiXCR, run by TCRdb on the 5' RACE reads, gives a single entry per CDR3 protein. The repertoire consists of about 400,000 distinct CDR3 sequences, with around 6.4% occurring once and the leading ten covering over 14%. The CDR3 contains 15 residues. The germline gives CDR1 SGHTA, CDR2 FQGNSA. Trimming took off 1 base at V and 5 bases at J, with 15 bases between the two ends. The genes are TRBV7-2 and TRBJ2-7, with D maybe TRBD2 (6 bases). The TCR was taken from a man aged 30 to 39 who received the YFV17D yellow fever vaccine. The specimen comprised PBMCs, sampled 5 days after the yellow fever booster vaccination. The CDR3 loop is CASSLVTGDYHEQYF. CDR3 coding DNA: TGTGCCAGCAGCTTAGTGACGGGAGATTACCACGAGCAGTACTTC.